These 6 T cell receptor beta chains were all obtained from the same sample, sequenced in a study of blood T cell repertoires in COVID-19. Sequencing was performed with immunoSEQ multiplex PCR; in TCRdb, only in-frame clones are kept and a portion is missing. The table records around 140,000 clones, around 89% of them present only once. Sequencing was done on a sample of peripheral blood. All receptors derive from a man between 60 and 75 years old with COVID-19, enrolled during active disease.

The rearrangement links TRBV28 to TRBJ1-2, with 7 bases lining up with TRBD1. After removal of 10 bases from V and 4 bases from J, the junction contained 9 bases not matched to a gene. Germline CDR1 MDHEN, CDR2 SYDVKM. This CDR3 contains 13 residues. The CDR3 DNA reads as TGTGCCACCGCAGGGGACAGAGTCTATGGCTACACCTTC. The encoded protein is CATAGDRVYGYTF.

The chain links TRBV9 to TRBJ1-3; D is uncertain. V gave up 4 bases and J gave up 3 bases, with 11 bases separating them. This CDR3 is 14 amino acids long. Germline V lookup: CDR1 SGDLS, CDR2 YYNGEE. In DNA form, the CDR3 reads TGTGCCAGCAGCCCCGGCAGGTTTGGAAACACCATATATTTT. It codes for CASSPGRFGNTIYF.

The rearrangement uses TRBV29-1 and TRBJ1-1; D is uncertain. The CDR3 is made up of 12 amino acids. Germline V gene lookup returns CDR1 SQVTM and CDR2 ANQGSEA. V lost 2 bases, J lost 7 bases, and 11 bases lay in between. This CDR3 is CSVESRRSEAFF. The CDR3 bases are TGCAGCGTTGAAAGTAGAAGGAGTGAAGCTTTCTTT.

A few counts support this clone. This chain joins TRBV14 and TRBJ2-2; D perhaps matches TRBD1 (5 bases). Germline values: CDR1 SGHDN, CDR2 FVKESK. V was pared by 0 bases and J by 6 bases, with 11 bases between. The CDR3 spans 15 residues. The CDR3 DNA reads as TGTGCCAGCAGCCAAGATCAGGGATGGGCCGGGGAGCTGTTTTTT. This translates into CASSQDQGWAGELFF.

The chain combines TRBV7-3 with TRBJ1-4, with 11 bases aligning to TRBD1. CDR1 is SGHTA and CDR2 is FQGTGA in the germline V gene. Trimming removed 5 bases from V and 8 bases from J; junction bases left unmatched: 7. The CDR3 runs to 15 residues. CDR3 bases: TGTGCCAGCAGCACAGGACAGGGGGCTTGGGAAAAACTGTTTTTT. Its protein is CASSTGQGAWEKLFF. The whole variable domain, filled in from reference TRBV7-3 and TRBJ1-4, reads GAGVSQTPSNKVTEKGKYVELRCDPISGHTALYWYRQSLGQGPEFLIYFQGTGAADDSGLPNDRFFAVRPEGSVSTLKIQRTERGDSAVYLCASSTGQGAWEKLFFGSGTQLSVL.

The rearrangement uses TRBV6-6 and TRBJ2-7; TRBD1 matches at 8 bases. The CDR3 runs to 15 residues. Germline V CDR1 and CDR2: MNHNY, SVGAGI (reference sequence). V was pared by 6 bases and J by 0 bases, with 7 bases of the junction left unmatched. The CDR3 DNA follows: TGTGCCAGCAGCCCCCGGGACAGGAGCTCCTACGAGCAGTACTTC. Translated, it gives CASSPRDRSSYEQYF.